These 4 T cell receptor beta chains were sequenced from one sample in a study of neurological immune-mediated disorders. TCRdb itself ran the 5' RACE reads through MiXCR, one entry per CDR3 protein. The sample has more than 25,000 distinct CDR3 sequences, around 4% seen once. Specimen: CD4+ T cells from blood. Receptors originate from a woman in her thirties or forties in good health.

This clonotype came up many times. V usage is TRBV7-2 and J usage is TRBJ2-5; D is possibly TRBD1 or TRBD2 (5 bases each). CDR3 length equals 15 residues. The V end lost 1 base, the J end lost 5 bases, and 14 bases lay between the germline ends. Germline V gene lookup returns CDR1 SGHTA and CDR2 FQGNSA. Written as DNA, the CDR3 is TGTGCCAGCAGCTTAGTTCGTCGGGACGGGGAGACCCAGTACTTC. Amino acid sequence: CASSLVRRDGETQYF.

In this sample, this clonotype turned up many times. The gene calls are TRBV10-2 and TRBJ1-2; D call uncertain. Trimming stripped 4 bases from V and 2 bases from J, with 8 bases between. Germline CDR1 is WSHSY and CDR2 is SAAADI. This CDR3 comprises 13 residues. The CDR3 DNA follows: TGCGCCAGCAGTGGACACCACAACTATGGCTACACCTTC. Translation: CASSGHHNYGYTF.

This clonotype has at least ten counts. The rearrangement uses TRBV10-1 and TRBJ2-1; 7 bases line up with TRBD1. Germline V gene lookup returns CDR1 WNHNN and CDR2 SYGVQD (reference sequence). The CDR3 runs 14 residues. Trimming cost V 0 bases and J 5 bases; bases outside gene matches: 1. The CDR3 DNA sequence: TGCGCCAGCAGTGAGTCTAGGGGGCACAATGAGCAGTTCTTC. It encodes CASSESRGHNEQFF.

This clonotype has at least ten counts. The chain links TRBV20-1 to TRBJ2-4; no clear D gene. There are 15 residues in the CDR3. Germline-derived CDR1 and CDR2 are DFQATT and SNEGSKA (reference sequence). Trimming took 0 bases from V and 2 from J, leaving 11 bases between them. CDR3 nucleotides: TGCAGTGCTAGAGATGTGGGATCACCCAAAAACATTCAGTACTTC. Translated: CSARDVGSPKNIQYF.